This T cell receptor beta chain was identified in a study of blood T cell repertoires in COVID-19. About the research overall: Researchers got acute and convalescent COVID-19 samples from the United States, Italy and Spain. Nucleic acid was either cDNA or gDNA, and it came from T cells, B-cell-depleted T cells, or PBMCs.

The data were produced by immunoSEQ multiplex PCR, yet TCRdb's version contains in-frame clones alone and is incomplete. The sample has fewer than 100,000 clones, 70% to 90% seen once. CDR1 and CDR2 from the germline V gene are SGHVS and FQNEAQ. The germline V and J ends were trimmed by 3 bases and 4 bases, with 12 bases remaining between them. This CDR3 contains 15 residues. This clonotype was sampled from a human donor with acute or convalescent COVID-19. The donor label of this sample is uncertain. Sequencing was performed on peripheral blood. This rearrangement joins TRBV7-8 to TRBJ2-2, with TRBD2 as a possible D gene (6 bases). The CDR3 DNA follows: TGTGCCAGCAGCTTTTATCCCGGGGGCACCGGGGAGCTGTTTTTT. It yields the protein CASSFYPGGTGELFF. Using reference TRBV7-8 and TRBJ2-2 for the parts outside the CDR3, the full variable domain is GAGVSQSPRYKVAKRGQDVALRCDPISGHVSLFWYQQALGQGPEFLTYFQNEAQLDKSGLPSDRFFAERPEGSVSTLKIQRTQQEDSAVYLCASSFYPGGTGELFFGEGSRLTVL.